This T cell receptor (beta chain) was captured in a study of blood T cells in healthy people across ages. Study-wide background: Template switching caught about one barcoded beta molecule for each two T cells.

The count of this clonotype is one. Its antigen is not known. The donors, aged roughly 6 to 100, were healthy Caucasians from Russia. General study points: Significant beta diversity loss was already apparent by age roughly 43, declining roughly linearly.

A second PCR of roughly 6 to 12 cycles used a sample-barcoded 5' primer and a J-beta primer mix. Through a template-switch adaptor with 12 random nucleotides, each cDNA molecule received a tag. A single record per CDR3 protein comes from TCRdb applying MiXCR to the 5' RACE reads. The sample lists 1.5 million to 2 million distinct CDR3 sequences; approximately 30% were seen once. This receptor was taken from a woman aged 25-40 years in good health. The sample was blood.

This CDR3 reads CASSLDRGAKNIQYF. The CDR3 DNA sequence: TGTGCCAGCAGCTTGGACAGGGGGGCCAAAAACATTCAGTACTTC. The chain carries TRBV5-4 and TRBJ2-4, with 8 bases aligning to TRBD1. V was clipped by 0 bases and J by 1 base; unmatched bases: 0. CDR3 length equals 15 residues. CDR1 SGHNT and CDR2 YYREEE come from the germline V gene (reference sequence).